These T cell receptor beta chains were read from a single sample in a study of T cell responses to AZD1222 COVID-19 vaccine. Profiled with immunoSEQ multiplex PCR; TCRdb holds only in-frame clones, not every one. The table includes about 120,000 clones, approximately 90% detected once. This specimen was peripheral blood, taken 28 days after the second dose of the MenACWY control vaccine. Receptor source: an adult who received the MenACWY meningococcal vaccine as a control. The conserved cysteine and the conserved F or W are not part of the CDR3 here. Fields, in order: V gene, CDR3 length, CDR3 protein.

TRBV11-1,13,ASSHGTGDTDTQY
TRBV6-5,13,ASSRGGQGSGEQY
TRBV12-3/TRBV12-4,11,ASSTDMNTEAF
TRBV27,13,ASSFTALGRGEQF
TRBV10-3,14,AISESKPGTYNEQF
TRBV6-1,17,ASSEFGLAGGMYQETQY
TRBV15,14,ATSRGLRGDNYGYT
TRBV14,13,ASSQGPEGNYGYT
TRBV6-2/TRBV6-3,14,ASSPGRIARSYEQY
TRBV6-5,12,ATLGLLRYYGYT
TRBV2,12,ASSKLAYTGELF
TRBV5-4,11,ASSQGQNQPQH
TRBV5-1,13,ASSFGQSNTGELF
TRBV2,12,ASSSGGASNEQF
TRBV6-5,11,ASSQDSYNEQF
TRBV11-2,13,ASSPGLAGGNEQF
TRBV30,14,AWSVWARVPNYGYT
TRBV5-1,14,ASSSHEGRGTGELF
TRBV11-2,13,ASSLVGGENTEAF
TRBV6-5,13,ASSGGQDYNSPLH
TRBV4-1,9,ASSYTDTQY